One T cell receptor (beta chain) is described in this entry. Its antigen is unknown. Those who donated, Caucasian adults without exception, all lived in Nashville, Tennessee. The sample comes from a study of shared clonotypes between healthy human individuals. Study at large: Plates per donor: three CD4 naive, three CD4 memory, two CD8 naive, one CD8 memory. Overall study results and limits: Across subsets, estimated richness was generally greater for naive than for memory populations.

CDR3 length: 19 residues. Germline values: CDR1 MNHEY, CDR2 SMNVEV (reference sequence). With 2 bases clipped from V and 6 bases from J, the junction kept 20 bases outside the gene matches. Clones were sequenced by immunoSEQ multiplex PCR, and TCRdb holds only the in-frame ones, with some missing. The sample carries 170,000 or so clones, approximately 62% recorded once. The TCR originated in a man in his thirties or forties in good health. The chain links TRBV27 to TRBJ1-1; 8 bases match TRBD1. Sequenced: memory CD4+ T cells sorted from blood. Subset meaning: CD45RA-negative fraction. The CDR3 DNA reads TGTGCCAGCAGTTTACCGACAGACAGGGGACGGCTGGATCTGGCTGAAGCTTTCTTT. This codes for CASSLPTDRGRLDLAEAFF.